This is a list of T cell receptor beta chains from one sample in a study of blood T cell repertoires in COVID-19. Measured with immunoSEQ multiplex PCR; TCRdb has only the in-frame clones, and not every one. The profile shows 120,000 to 150,000 clones, about 88% of them singletons. Material: peripheral blood. These receptors were taken from a human donor in a cohort sampled during active COVID-19. The conserved cysteine and the conserved F or W are not part of the CDR3 here.

v_gene: TRBV7-3; j_gene: TRBJ2-1; CDR3aa: ASSLRPREQSSYNEQF
v_gene: TRBV5-1; j_gene: TRBJ2-2; CDR3aa: ASSLKVAENTGELF
v_gene: TRBV7-3; j_gene: TRBJ2-2; CDR3aa: ASSTQGAPTGELF
v_gene: TRBV10-3; j_gene: TRBJ1-1; CDR3aa: AISPGQVKMNTEAF
v_gene: TRBV9; j_gene: TRBJ1-6; CDR3aa: ASSASGTGNSPLH
v_gene: TRBV28; j_gene: TRBJ2-7; CDR3aa: ASSSNSGGRDYEQY
v_gene: TRBV28; j_gene: TRBJ1-2; CDR3aa: ASDKGGNYGYT
v_gene: TRBV27; j_gene: TRBJ1-1; CDR3aa: ASSPRTIANTEAF
v_gene: TRBV7-6; j_gene: TRBJ2-3; CDR3aa: ASSLSQVTDTQY
v_gene: TRBV15; j_gene: TRBJ1-2; CDR3aa: ATSRDKQDGYT
v_gene: TRBV6-5; j_gene: TRBJ2-5; CDR3aa: ASNLSGAGETQY
v_gene: TRBV5-1; j_gene: TRBJ1-4; CDR3aa: ASSLAGRGEKLF
v_gene: TRBV11-2; j_gene: TRBJ2-7; CDR3aa: ASSRGGTYEQY
v_gene: TRBV28; j_gene: TRBJ1-2; CDR3aa: ASSPVRDSYGYT
v_gene: TRBV19; j_gene: TRBJ1-4; CDR3aa: ASSIGGQGQVNEKLF
v_gene: TRBV7-6; j_gene: TRBJ2-1; CDR3aa: ASSLGGASGYNEQF
v_gene: TRBV28; j_gene: TRBJ1-6; CDR3aa: ASSLGSSPLH
v_gene: TRBV5-3; j_gene: TRBJ1-5; CDR3aa: ARSLCWRELRLNQPQH
v_gene: TRBV28; j_gene: TRBJ1-1; CDR3aa: ASTHAGLNTEAF
v_gene: TRBV5-3; j_gene: TRBJ2-7; CDR3aa: ARSPRDLAGGSYEQY
v_gene: TRBV29-1; j_gene: TRBJ1-1; CDR3aa: SVEFRGLNTEAF
v_gene: TRBV30; j_gene: TRBJ2-1; CDR3aa: AWSAGLAGYNEQF
v_gene: TRBV19; j_gene: TRBJ2-3; CDR3aa: ASSSTSGRADTQY
v_gene: TRBV5-1; j_gene: TRBJ1-1; CDR3aa: ASSLGQTNTEAF
v_gene: TRBV2; j_gene: TRBJ2-7; CDR3aa: ASSAGTSGNAYEQY
v_gene: TRBV5-1; j_gene: TRBJ1-1; CDR3aa: ASSDGGLVNTEAF
v_gene: TRBV28; j_gene: TRBJ1-1; CDR3aa: ASTLIEGEAF
v_gene: TRBV19; j_gene: TRBJ2-7; CDR3aa: ASSILDRAYEQY
v_gene: TRBV30; j_gene: TRBJ1-2; CDR3aa: AWSPFGTGDYGYT
v_gene: TRBV2; j_gene: TRBJ2-3; CDR3aa: ASIRSLGGRRGTDTQY
v_gene: TRBV13; j_gene: TRBJ1-2; CDR3aa: ASSSRGQINYGYT
v_gene: TRBV1; j_gene: TRBJ2-3; CDR3aa: TSSQDCVWGLAGGCGADTQY
v_gene: TRBV18; j_gene: TRBJ1-2; CDR3aa: ASSPGGNYGYT
v_gene: TRBV11-2; j_gene: TRBJ2-5; CDR3aa: ASSFTPSGRETQY
v_gene: TRBV23-1; j_gene: TRBJ2-7; CDR3aa: ASSQSGQGISYEQY
v_gene: TRBV7-3; j_gene: TRBJ2-5; CDR3aa: ASSLNAGQLQETQY
v_gene: TRBV28; j_gene: TRBJ2-2; CDR3aa: ASRPRGHTTGELF
v_gene: TRBV20-1; j_gene: TRBJ2-2; CDR3aa: SALGPGELF
v_gene: TRBV28; j_gene: TRBJ2-6; CDR3aa: ASRKGASGANVLT
v_gene: TRBV6-6; j_gene: TRBJ2-3; CDR3aa: ASSLAGVRQNTQY
v_gene: TRBV28; j_gene: TRBJ1-4; CDR3aa: ASSHHGDEKLF
v_gene: TRBV29-1; j_gene: TRBJ2-1; CDR3aa: SVLRTGLGGYNEQF
v_gene: TRBV7-3; j_gene: TRBJ2-7; CDR3aa: ASSLYPRYEQY
v_gene: TRBV5-5; j_gene: TRBJ2-3; CDR3aa: ASSPVYTDTQY
v_gene: TRBV7-9; j_gene: TRBJ2-3; CDR3aa: ASSPVLAGAEDTQY
v_gene: TRBV23-1; j_gene: TRBJ2-4; CDR3aa: ASAGTSLAKNIQY
v_gene: TRBV5-1; j_gene: TRBJ2-5; CDR3aa: ASRRGLAGGPRETQY
v_gene: TRBV10-3; j_gene: TRBJ1-1; CDR3aa: AISDATLMDKVAF
v_gene: TRBV5-5; j_gene: TRBJ1-1; CDR3aa: ASSLYTGLNTEAF
v_gene: TRBV5-1; j_gene: TRBJ2-7; CDR3aa: ASSFSGAVHEQY
v_gene: TRBV2; j_gene: TRBJ2-2; CDR3aa: ASIPGGRANTGELF